Shown below are 2 T cell receptor beta chains from a single sample sequenced in a study of PD-1 blockade in classical Hodgkin lymphoma. Patients all relapsed after autologous stem cell transplantation, and there was variation in brentuximab vedotin exposure. Purification of CD4+ T cells from thawed PBMCs was achieved by magnetic negative selection. Generated by immunoSEQ multiplex PCR, the TCRdb table keeps only in-frame clones and is missing some. The data hold nearly 25,000 clones, with roughly 84% observed a single time. Sequences were derived from CD4+ T cells from blood, sampled at baseline. Receptor source: a human donor with classical Hodgkin lymphoma.

The rearrangement uses TRBV18 and TRBJ2-2; the D gene is possibly TRBD2 (6 bases). With 5 bases removed from V and 7 bases from J, the gap between germline ends came to 20 bases. CDR1 and CDR2 from the germline V gene are KGHSH and LQKENI. This CDR3 has 16 amino acids. The CDR3, as DNA: TGTGCCAGCTCATCCGAGGTGACTAGGTCGGGCGGGGAGCTGTTTTTT. As protein: CASSSEVTRSGGELFF.

The chain is built from TRBV7-2 and TRBJ1-1, with D possibly matching TRBD1 (5 bases). Germline CDR1 is SGHTA and CDR2 is FQGNSA. CDR3 length equals 15 residues. Trimming removed 2 bases at V and 4 bases at J, with 14 bases between. CDR3 sequence reads: CASSLRQGRITEAFF. The CDR3 bases are TGTGCCAGCAGCTTAAGGCAGGGTCGGATCACTGAAGCTTTCTTT.